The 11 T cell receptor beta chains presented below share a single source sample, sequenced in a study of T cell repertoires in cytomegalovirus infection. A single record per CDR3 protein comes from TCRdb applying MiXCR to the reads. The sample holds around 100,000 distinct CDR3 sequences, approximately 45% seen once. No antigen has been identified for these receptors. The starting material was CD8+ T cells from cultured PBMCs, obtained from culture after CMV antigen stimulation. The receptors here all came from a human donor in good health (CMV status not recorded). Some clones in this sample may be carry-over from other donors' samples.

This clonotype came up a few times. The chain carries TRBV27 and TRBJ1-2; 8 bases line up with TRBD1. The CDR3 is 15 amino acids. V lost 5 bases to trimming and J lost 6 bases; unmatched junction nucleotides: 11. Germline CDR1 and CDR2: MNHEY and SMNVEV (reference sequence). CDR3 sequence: CASSPRTGMVDGYTF. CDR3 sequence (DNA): TGTGCCAGCAGTCCGAGGACAGGGATGGTCGATGGCTACACCTTC.

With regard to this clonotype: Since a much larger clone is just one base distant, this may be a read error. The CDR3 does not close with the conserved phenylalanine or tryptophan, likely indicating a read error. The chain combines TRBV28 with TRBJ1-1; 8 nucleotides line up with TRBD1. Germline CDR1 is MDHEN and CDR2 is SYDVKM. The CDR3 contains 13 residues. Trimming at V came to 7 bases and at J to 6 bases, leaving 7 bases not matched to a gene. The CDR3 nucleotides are TGTGCCAGCACCCCCCGGGACAGGTCTGAAGCTTTCATT. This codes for CASTPRDRSEAFI.

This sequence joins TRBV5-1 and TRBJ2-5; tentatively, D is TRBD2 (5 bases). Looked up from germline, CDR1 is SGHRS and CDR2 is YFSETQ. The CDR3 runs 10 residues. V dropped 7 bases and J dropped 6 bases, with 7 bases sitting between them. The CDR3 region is CASQRKTQYF. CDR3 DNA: TGCGCCAGCCAGCGGAAGACCCAGTACTTC.

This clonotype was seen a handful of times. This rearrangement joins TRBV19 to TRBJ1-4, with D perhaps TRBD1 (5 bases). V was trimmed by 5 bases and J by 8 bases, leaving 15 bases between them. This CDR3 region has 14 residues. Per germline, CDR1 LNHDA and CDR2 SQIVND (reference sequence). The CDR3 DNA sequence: TGTGCCAGTAGTCTGGACATCCTTGAGGAAAAACTGTTTTTT. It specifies CASSLDILEEKLFF. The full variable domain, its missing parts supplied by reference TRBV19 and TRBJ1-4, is DGGITQSPKYLFRKEGQNVTLSCEQNLNHDAMYWYRQDPGQGLRLIYYSQIVNDFQKGDIAEGYSVSREKKESFPLTVTSAQKNPTAFYLCASSLDILEEKLFFGSGTQLSVL.

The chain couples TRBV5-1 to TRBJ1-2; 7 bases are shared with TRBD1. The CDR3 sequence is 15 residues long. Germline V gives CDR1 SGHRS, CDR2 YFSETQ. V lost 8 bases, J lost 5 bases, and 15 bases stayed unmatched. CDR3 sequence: CASSTGKDEWYGYTF. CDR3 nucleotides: TGCGCCAGTTCGACAGGGAAGGATGAATGGTATGGCTACACCTTC.

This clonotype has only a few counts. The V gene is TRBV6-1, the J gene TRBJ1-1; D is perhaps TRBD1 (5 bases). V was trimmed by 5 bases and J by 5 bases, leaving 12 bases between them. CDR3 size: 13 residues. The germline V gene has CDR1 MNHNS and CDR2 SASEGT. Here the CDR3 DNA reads TGTGCCAGCAGTTTTGTAGGGGCAACTGAAGCTTTCTTT. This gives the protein CASSFVGATEAFF.

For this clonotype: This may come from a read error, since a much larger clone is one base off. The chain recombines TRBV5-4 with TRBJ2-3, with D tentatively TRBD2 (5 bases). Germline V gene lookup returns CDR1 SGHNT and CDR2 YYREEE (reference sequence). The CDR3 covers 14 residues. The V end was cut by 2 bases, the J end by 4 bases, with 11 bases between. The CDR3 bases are TGTGCCAGCAGCTTAGTAGGGCGGGCAGATACGCAGTATTTT. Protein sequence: CASSLVGRADTQYF. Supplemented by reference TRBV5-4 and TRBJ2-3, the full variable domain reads ETGVTQSPTHLIKTRGQQVTLRCSSQSGHNTVSWYQQALGQGPQFIFQYYREEENGRGNFPPRFSGLQFPNYSSELNVNALELDDSALYLCASSLVGRADTQYFGPGTRLTVL.

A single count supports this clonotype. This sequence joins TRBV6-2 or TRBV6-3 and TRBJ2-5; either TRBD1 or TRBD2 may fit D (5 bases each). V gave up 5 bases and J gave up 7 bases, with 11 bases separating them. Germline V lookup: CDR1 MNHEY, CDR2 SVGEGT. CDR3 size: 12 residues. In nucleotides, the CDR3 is TGTGCCAGCAGTGGGGACCGGAGGACCCAGTACTTC. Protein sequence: CASSGDRRTQYF.

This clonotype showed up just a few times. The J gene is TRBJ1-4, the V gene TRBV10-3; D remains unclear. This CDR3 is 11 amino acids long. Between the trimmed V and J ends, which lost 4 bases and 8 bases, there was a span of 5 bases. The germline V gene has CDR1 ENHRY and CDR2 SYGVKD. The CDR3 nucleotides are TGTGCCATCAGTGGTGGCGAAAAACTGTTTTTT. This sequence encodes CAISGGEKLFF.

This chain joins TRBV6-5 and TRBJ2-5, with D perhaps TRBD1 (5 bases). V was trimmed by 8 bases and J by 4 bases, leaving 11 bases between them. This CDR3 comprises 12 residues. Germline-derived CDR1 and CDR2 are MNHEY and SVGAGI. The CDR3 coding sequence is TGTGCCAGCTCCTCAGGGCGAGAGACCCAGTACTTC. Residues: CASSSGRETQYF.

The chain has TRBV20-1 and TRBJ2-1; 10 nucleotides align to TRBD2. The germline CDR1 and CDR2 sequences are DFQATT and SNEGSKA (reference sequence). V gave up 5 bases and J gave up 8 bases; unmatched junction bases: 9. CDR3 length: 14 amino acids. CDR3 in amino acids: CSAVSGGTSDEQFF. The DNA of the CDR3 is TGCAGTGCTGTTAGCGGGGGGACTTCGGATGAGCAGTTCTTC.